The subject of this entry is one T cell receptor (beta chain). Looked up from germline, CDR1 is LGHDT and CDR2 is YNNKEL (reference sequence). Trimming cost V 2 bases and J 1 base, with 10 bases left between them. CDR3 length equals 15 residues. This sample was taken from a study of blood T cell repertoires in COVID-19. Sequenced by immunoSEQ multiplex PCR; TCRdb stores in-frame clones only, minus some. The sample yields 100,000 to 150,000 clones, about 85% seen once. Sequencing was done on a sample of peripheral blood. The sequence was collected from a woman older than 75 with acute or convalescent COVID-19. This rearrangement joins TRBV3-1 (or the pseudogene TRBV3-2) to TRBJ2-3, with D possibly TRBD2 on 6 matching bases. The CDR3 DNA sequence: TGTGCCAGCAGCCAAAGGGGCGGGGGCACAGATACGCAGTATTTT. It codes for CASSQRGGGTDTQYF.